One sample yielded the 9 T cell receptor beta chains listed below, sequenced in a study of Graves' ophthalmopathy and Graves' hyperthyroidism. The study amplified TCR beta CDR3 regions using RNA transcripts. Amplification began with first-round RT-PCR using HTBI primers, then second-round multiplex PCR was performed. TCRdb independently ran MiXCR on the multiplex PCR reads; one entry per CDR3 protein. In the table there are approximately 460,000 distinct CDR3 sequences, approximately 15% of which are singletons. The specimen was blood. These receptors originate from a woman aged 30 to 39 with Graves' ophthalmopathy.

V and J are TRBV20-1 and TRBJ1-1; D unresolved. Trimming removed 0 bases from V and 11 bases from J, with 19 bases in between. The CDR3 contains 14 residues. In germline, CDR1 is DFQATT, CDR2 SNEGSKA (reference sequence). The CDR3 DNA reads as TGCAGTGCTAGAGAAAGTACCCATACCATCTGGGCTTTCTTT. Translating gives CSARESTHTIWAFF.

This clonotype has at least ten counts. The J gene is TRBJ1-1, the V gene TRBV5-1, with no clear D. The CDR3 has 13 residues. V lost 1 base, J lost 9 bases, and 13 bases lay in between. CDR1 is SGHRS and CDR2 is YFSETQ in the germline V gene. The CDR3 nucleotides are TGCGCCAGCAGCTTGAGTTGGAGTTATCAAGCTTTCTTT. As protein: CASSLSWSYQAFF. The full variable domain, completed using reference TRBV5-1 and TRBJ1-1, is KAGVTQTPRYLIKTRGQQVTLSCSPISGHRSVSWYQQTPGQGLQFLFEYFSETQRNKGNFPGRFSGRQFSNSRSEMNVSTLELGDSALYLCASSLSWSYQAFFGQGTRLTVV.

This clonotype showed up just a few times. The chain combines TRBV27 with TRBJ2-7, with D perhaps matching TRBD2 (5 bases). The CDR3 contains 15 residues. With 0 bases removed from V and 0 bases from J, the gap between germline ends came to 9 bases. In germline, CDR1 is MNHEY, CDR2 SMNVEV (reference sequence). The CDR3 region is CASSLSGVPSYEQYF. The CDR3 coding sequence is TGTGCCAGCAGTTTATCCGGGGTCCCCTCCTACGAGCAGTACTTC.

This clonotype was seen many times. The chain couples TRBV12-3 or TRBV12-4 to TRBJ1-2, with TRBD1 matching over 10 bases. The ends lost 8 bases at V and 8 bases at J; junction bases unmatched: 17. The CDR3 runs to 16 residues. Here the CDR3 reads CASSQVVGQGIGGYTF. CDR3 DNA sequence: TGTGCCAGCTCCCAGGTGGTGGGACAGGGGATAGGAGGCTACACCTTC.

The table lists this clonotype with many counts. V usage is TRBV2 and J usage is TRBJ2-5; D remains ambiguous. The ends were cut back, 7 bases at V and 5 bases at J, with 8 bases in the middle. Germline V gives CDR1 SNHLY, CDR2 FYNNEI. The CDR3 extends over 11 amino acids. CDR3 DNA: TGTGCCAGCACCCTGTCTGAGACCCAGTACTTC. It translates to CASTLSETQYF.

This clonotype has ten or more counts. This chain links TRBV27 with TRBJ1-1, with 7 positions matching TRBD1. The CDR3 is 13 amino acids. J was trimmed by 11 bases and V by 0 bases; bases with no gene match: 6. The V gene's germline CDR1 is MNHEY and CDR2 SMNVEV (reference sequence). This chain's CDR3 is CASSLSNRGQAFF. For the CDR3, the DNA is TGTGCCAGCAGTTTATCGAACAGGGGCCAGGCTTTCTTT.

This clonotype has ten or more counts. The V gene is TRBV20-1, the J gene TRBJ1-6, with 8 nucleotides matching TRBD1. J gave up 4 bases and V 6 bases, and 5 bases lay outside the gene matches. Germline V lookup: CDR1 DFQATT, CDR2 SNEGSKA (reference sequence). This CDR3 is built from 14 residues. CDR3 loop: CSALGQAYNSPLHF. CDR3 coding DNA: TGCAGTGCCCTGGGACAGGCGTATAATTCACCCCTCCACTTT.

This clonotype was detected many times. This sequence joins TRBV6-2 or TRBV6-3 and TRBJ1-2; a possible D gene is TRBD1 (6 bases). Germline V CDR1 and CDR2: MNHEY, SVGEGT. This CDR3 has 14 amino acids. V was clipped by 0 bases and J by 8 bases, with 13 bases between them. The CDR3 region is CASSYSRTVSGYTF. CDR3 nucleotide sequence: TGTGCCAGCAGTTACTCCCGGACAGTATCGGGCTACACCTTC.

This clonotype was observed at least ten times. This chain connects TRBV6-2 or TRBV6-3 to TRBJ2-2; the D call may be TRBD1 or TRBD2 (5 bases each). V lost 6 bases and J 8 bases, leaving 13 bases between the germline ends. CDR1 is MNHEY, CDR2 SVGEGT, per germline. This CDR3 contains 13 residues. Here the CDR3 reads CASSFGASGELFF. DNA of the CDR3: TGTGCCAGCAGCTTCGGGGCCTCTGGGGAGCTGTTTTTT.